The clone carrying this T cell receptor beta chain was picked up many times. Its target is not known. The entry originates in a study of response to subunit inactivated influenza vaccine. MiXCR, applied by TCRdb to the RT-PCR reads, yields one record per CDR3 protein. There are roughly 630,000 distinct CDR3 sequences in the sample; around 15% occur only once, and roughly 7.6% lies in the top ten. Overall study findings and caveats: The authors suggested that few new T cells are recruited per seasonal influenza vaccination.

The CDR3 loop spans 13 amino acids. The germline V and J ends were trimmed by 0 bases and 3 bases, with 2 bases remaining between them. Germline assignment: CDR1 SGHAT and CDR2 FQNNGV. The chain has TRBV11-2 and TRBJ2-2; D unclear. The material sequenced was PBMCs from blood, taken approximately 15 days before vaccination. This TCR was recovered from a man over 45 who received an inactivated influenza vaccine. The chain's CDR3 is CASSLEDTGELFF. CDR3 DNA: TGTGCCAGCAGCTTAGAGGACACCGGGGAGCTGTTTTTT.